This is a list of T cell receptor beta chains from one sample in a study of T cell repertoires in cytomegalovirus infection. Which antigens these TCRs recognize remains unknown. From the reads, TCRdb called clonotypes with MiXCR, one entry per CDR3 protein. The repertoire holds roughly 920,000 distinct CDR3 sequences, with about a third as singletons. The sequencing here drew on cultured CD8+ T cells from PBMCs, taken from culture after CMV antigen stimulation. Source of these receptors: a human donor in good health (CMV status not recorded). Some clones in this sample may be carry-over from other donors' samples. Each CDR3 is given with its conserved first and last residue. The D gene is left open where the match is weak. Not every row has a clone size; where given, it reads once, few, many or a size class.

>few|NA|TRBV7-8|TRBJ2-1
TGTGCCAGCAGCTCCTTTAATGAGCAGTTCTTC
CASSSFNEQFF
>few|NA|TRBV6-5|TRBJ1-3
TGTGCCAGCAGTCCCCAGGGGATCGCTGGAAACACCATATATTTT
CASSPQGIAGNTIYF
>NA|NA|TRBV6-2/TRBV6-3|TRBJ1-1
TGTGCCAGCAGTTACGCCCCCGGGAAGACAACTGAAGCTTTCTTT
CASSYAPGKTTEAFF
>NA|NA|TRBV13|TRBJ2-7
TGTGCCAGCAGCCACGCAAGCACCGAGCAGTACTTC
CASSHASTEQYF
>NA|NA|TRBV7-9|TRBJ1-1
TGTGCCAGCAGGTCCACCTACACTGAAGCTTTCTTT
CASRSTYTEAFF
>few|NA|TRBV7-3|TRBJ2-1
TGTGCCAGCAGCTTAACGCAGAGCTCCTACAATGAGCAGTTCTTC
CASSLTQSSYNEQFF
>NA|NA|TRBV9|TRBJ2-3
TGTGCCAGCAGCGTAGATCCTTCCGGCAGGTGGACAGATACGCAGTATTTT
CASSVDPSGRWTDTQYF
>NA|NA|TRBV7-3|TRBJ1-1
TGTGCCAGCAGCTTATGGAGTATTTCCGGACCAGGGCTGATGAACACTGAAGCTTTCTTT
CASSLWSISGPGLMNTEAFF
>many|TRBD1|TRBV7-8|TRBJ1-5
TGTGCCAGCAGTTTGGACAGGGCCGCTGGGTCGGCCCAGCATTTT
CASSLDRAAGSAQHF
>NA|NA|TRBV7-9|TRBJ2-5
TGTGCCAGCAGCTTACCGCAGGCGAAAGAGACCCAGTACTTC
CASSLPQAKETQYF